These 12 T cell receptor beta chains were sequenced from one sample in a study of CD8+ T cells in alopecia areata. Treatment: oral pan-JAK inhibitor, 5-10 mg twice daily. After isolation, RNA underwent reverse transcription to generate cDNA as the sequencing template. Assay: immunoSEQ multiplex PCR; the TCRdb copy retains only in-frame clones and omits some. The sample includes over 150,000 clones, 50% to 65% of them seen just once. The specimen was CD8+ T cells sorted from blood, collected at week 24, from a patient treated with tofacitinib. These receptors all stem from a human donor with alopecia areata.

In this sample, this clone turned up a few times. V usage is TRBV2 and J usage is TRBJ2-7; a possible D gene is TRBD1 (5 bases). CDR1 is SNHLY and CDR2 is FYNNEI in the germline V gene. V gave up 7 bases and J gave up 0 bases, with 13 bases separating them. The CDR3 runs to 14 residues. The CDR3 DNA sequence: TGTGCCAGCAAGGAAGGGCAGGGCTCCTACGAGCAGTACTTC. Translated: CASKEGQGSYEQYF.

This chain uses TRBV27 with TRBJ2-3; 9 bases line up with TRBD1. CDR3 length equals 14 residues. Trimming took 8 bases from V and 4 from J; bases not matched to a gene: 7. Germline lookup yields CDR1 MNHEY and CDR2 SMNVEV (reference sequence). The CDR3 bases are TGTGCCAGCGGATTGTGGACAGGGGCAGATACGCAGTATTTT. Encoded protein: CASGLWTGADTQYF.

The table lists this clone with a few counts. The chain carries TRBV2 and TRBJ1-5; a possible D gene is TRBD1 (6 bases). The CDR3 has 15 residues. V gave up 3 bases and J gave up 4 bases, with 13 bases separating them. Looked up from germline, CDR1 is SNHLY and CDR2 is FYNNEI. The CDR3 reads CASSEADRKNQPQHF. The DNA of the CDR3 is TGTGCCAGCAGTGAGGCTGACAGGAAAAATCAGCCCCAGCATTTT.

Concerning this clone itself: Mismatch with germline at one junction end may stem from a read error. CDR3 sequence (DNA): TGTGCCGGCAGCTCCAGGGGATTCTACGAGCAGTACTTC. It yields the protein CAGSSRGFYEQYF. This chain links TRBV13 with TRBJ2-7; D perhaps matches TRBD1 (6 bases). The CDR3 spans 13 residues. Germline V CDR1 and CDR2: PRHDT, FYEKMQ (reference sequence).

The J gene is TRBJ2-5, the V gene TRBV14; D is possibly TRBD1 or TRBD2 (5 bases each). Germline V gives CDR1 SGHDN, CDR2 FVKESK. V shed 4 bases and J shed 5 bases, with 11 bases lying between them. This CDR3 has 13 residues. CDR3 nucleotide sequence: TGTGCCAGCAGCCCAGGGACGGGGGAGACCCAGTACTTC. Its protein is CASSPGTGETQYF.

There are a few counts of this clone. The chain uses TRBV29-1 and TRBJ1-2; 7 positions agree with TRBD1. The germline V gene has CDR1 SQVTM and CDR2 ANQGSEA. The trim removed 6 bases at V and 6 bases at J, leaving 7 bases unmatched. This CDR3 comprises 12 residues. DNA for the CDR3: TGCAGCGTGCCGGGCACAGGGGATGGCTACACCTTC. It yields the protein CSVPGTGDGYTF.

The chain is built from TRBV7-3 and TRBJ2-3; 10 nucleotides line up with TRBD2. Germline V gene data show CDR1 as SGHTA and CDR2 as FQGTGA. With V trimmed by 5 bases and J by 2 bases, 4 bases remained unmatched. The CDR3 spans 15 residues. This chain's CDR3 is CASSASGGYTDTQYF. The CDR3 DNA is TGTGCCAGCAGCGCTAGCGGGGGATACACAGATACGCAGTATTTT.

This rearrangement joins TRBV4-3 to TRBJ2-1; D perhaps matches TRBD1 (5 bases). From germline, CDR1 is LGHNA and CDR2 YSLEER. V lost 0 bases and J lost 1, with 10 bases in between. This CDR3 contains 16 residues. The DNA for the CDR3 is TGCGCCAGCAGCCAAGATGTGCAGGGTTCCTACAATGAGCAGTTCTTC. This translates into CASSQDVQGSYNEQFF.

There are a few counts of this clone. The chain is built from TRBV2 and TRBJ2-7; 9 bases match TRBD1. Trimming removed 10 bases from V and 2 bases from J; junction bases left unmatched: 6. CDR3 size: 13 residues. Germline V gene sequence: CDR1 SNHLY, CDR2 FYNNEI. The CDR3 DNA is TGTGCCAATACACAGGGGGCCGCCTACGAGCAGTACTTC. This codes for CANTQGAAYEQYF.

J is TRBJ2-7 and V is TRBV30; 8 bases match TRBD1. The V gene end was trimmed by 2 bases and the J gene end by 3 bases; junction bases not matched to a gene: 3. CDR3 length: 13 residues. Germline CDR1 is GTSNPN and CDR2 is SVGIG (reference sequence). CDR3 nucleotides: TGTGCCTGGAGTCTCGGACAGGGCTACGAGCAGTACTTC. It codes for CAWSLGQGYEQYF.

V gene TRBV13 combines with J gene TRBJ1-2; 9 bases are shared with TRBD1. Germline CDR1 is PRHDT and CDR2 is FYEKMQ (reference sequence). This CDR3 region has 13 residues. V trimming: 4 bases; J trimming: 8 bases; junction bases outside the gene matches: 5. The CDR3 DNA follows: TGTGCCAGCAGCTCCGGGACAGGGAACGGCTACACCTTC. Translation gives CASSSGTGNGYTF.

This sequence joins TRBV5-4 and TRBJ2-4, with 8 bases aligning to TRBD1. The V and J ends lost 10 bases and 2 bases, in that order; junction bases with no gene match: 20. The CDR3 is made up of 18 amino acids. Germline-derived CDR1 and CDR2 are SGHNT and YYREEE (reference sequence). CDR3 DNA: TGTGCCCTCAGCTTGTGGACAGGGACGATAGGGACCAAAAACATTCAGTACTTC. Translating it yields CALSLWTGTIGTKNIQYF.